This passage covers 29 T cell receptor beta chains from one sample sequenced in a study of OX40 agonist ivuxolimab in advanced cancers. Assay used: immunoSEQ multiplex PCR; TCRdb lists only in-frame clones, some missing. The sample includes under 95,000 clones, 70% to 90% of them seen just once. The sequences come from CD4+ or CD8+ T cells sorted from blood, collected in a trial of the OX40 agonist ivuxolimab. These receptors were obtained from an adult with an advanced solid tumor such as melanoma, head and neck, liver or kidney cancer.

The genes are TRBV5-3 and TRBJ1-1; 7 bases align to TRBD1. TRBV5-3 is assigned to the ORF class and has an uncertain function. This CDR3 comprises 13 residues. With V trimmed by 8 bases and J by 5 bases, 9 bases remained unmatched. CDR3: CASSRQGHTEAFF. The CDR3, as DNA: TGTGCCAGCAGCCGACAGGGTCATACTGAAGCTTTCTTT.

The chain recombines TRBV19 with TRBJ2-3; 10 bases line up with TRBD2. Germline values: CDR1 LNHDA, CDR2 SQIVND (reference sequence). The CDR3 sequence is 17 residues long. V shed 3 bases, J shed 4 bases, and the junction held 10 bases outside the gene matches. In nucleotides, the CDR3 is TGTGCCAGTAGTATCTGGGTCCTAGCGGGAGACTCAGATACGCAGTATTTT. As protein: CASSIWVLAGDSDTQYF.

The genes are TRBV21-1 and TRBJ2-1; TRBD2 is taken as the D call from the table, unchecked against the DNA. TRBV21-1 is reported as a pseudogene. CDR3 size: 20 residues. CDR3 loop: CASSKGEGGRILVSYNEQFF. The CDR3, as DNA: TGTGCCAGCAGCAAGGGGGAGGGCGGGAGGATCTTAGTTAGCTACAATGAGCAGTTCTTC.

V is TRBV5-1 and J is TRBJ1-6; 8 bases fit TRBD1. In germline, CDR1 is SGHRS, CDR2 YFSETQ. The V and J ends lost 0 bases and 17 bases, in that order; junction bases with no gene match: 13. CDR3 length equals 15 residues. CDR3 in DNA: TGCGCCAGCAGCTTGGGGCCGGGACAGGACGCGTGGGTCCACTTT. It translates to CASSLGPGQDAWVHF.

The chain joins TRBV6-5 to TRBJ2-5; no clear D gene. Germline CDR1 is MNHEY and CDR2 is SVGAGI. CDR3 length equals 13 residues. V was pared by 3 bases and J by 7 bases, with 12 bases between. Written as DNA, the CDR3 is TGTGCCAGCAGTTATCAGCAAACGGGGACCCAGTACTTC. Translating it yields CASSYQQTGTQYF.

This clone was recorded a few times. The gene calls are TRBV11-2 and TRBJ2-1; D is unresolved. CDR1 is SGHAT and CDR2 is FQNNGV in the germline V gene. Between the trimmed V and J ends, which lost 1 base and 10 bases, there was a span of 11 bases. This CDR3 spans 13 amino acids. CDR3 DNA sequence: TGTGCCAGCAGCTTAGGGCCTTTCTTGGAGCAGTTCTTC. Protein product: CASSLGPFLEQFF.

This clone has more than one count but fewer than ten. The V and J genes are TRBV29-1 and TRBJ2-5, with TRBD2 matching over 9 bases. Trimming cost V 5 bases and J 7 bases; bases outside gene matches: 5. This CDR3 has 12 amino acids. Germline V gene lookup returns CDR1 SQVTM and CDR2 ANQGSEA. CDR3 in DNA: TGCAGCGTTTTAACTAGCGGGCGGACCCAGTACTTC. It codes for CSVLTSGRTQYF.

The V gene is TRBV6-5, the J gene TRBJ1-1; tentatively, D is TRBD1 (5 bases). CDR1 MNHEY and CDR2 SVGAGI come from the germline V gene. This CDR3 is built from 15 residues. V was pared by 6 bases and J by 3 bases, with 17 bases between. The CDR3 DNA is TGTGCCAGCAGAAACCTCGAGTGGGGGTACACTGAAGCTTTCTTT. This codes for CASRNLEWGYTEAFF.

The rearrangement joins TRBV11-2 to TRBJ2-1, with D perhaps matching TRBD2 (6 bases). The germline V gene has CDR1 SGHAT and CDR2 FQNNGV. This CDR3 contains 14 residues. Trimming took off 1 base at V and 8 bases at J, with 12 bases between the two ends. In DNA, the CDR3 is TGTGCCAGCAGCTTAGCTGGAGGGATCCATGAGCAGTTCTTC. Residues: CASSLAGGIHEQFF. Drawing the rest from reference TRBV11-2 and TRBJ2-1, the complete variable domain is EAGVAQSPRYKIIEKRQSVAFWCNPISGHATLYWYQQILGQGPKLLIQFQNNGVVDDSQLPKDRFSAERLKGVDSTLKIQPAKLEDSAVYLCASSLAGGIHEQFFGPGTRLTVL.

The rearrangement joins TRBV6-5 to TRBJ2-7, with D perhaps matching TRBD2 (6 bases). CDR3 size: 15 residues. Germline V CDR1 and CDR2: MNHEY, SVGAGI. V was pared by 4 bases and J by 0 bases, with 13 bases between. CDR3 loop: CASSLGLVSSYEQYF. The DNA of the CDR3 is TGTGCCAGCAGTTTGGGACTTGTAAGCTCCTACGAGCAGTACTTC.

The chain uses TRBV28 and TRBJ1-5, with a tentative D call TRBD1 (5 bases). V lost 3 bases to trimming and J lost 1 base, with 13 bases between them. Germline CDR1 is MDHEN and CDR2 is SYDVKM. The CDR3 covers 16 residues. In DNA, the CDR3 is TGTGCCAGCAGTTTCGCCCAGGGAAGGAGCAATCAGCCCCAGCATTTT. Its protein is CASSFAQGRSNQPQHF.

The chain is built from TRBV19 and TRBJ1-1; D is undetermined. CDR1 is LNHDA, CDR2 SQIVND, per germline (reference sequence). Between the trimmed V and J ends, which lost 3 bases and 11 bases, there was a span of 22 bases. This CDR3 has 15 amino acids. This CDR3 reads CASSIGTARVVRAFF. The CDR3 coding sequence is TGTGCCAGTAGTATTGGTACGGCCCGCGTTGTAAGGGCTTTCTTT.

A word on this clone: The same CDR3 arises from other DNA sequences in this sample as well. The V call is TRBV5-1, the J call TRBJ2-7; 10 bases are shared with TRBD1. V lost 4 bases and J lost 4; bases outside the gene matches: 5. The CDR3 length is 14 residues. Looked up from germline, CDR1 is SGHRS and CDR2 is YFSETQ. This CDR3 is CASSPTGGAYEQYF. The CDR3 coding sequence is TGCGCCAGCAGCCCGACAGGGGGCGCTTACGAGCAGTACTTC. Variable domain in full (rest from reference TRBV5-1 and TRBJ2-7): KAGVTQTPRYLIKTRGQQVTLSCSPISGHRSVSWYQQTPGQGLQFLFEYFSETQRNKGNFPGRFSGRQFSNSRSEMNVSTLELGDSALYLCASSPTGGAYEQYFGPGTRLTVT.

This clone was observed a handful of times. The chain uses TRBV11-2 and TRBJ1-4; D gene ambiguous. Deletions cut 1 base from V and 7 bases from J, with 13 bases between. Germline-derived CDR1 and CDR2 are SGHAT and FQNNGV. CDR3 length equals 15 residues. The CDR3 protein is CASSLVGRKGEKLFF. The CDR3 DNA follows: TGTGCCAGCAGCTTAGTCGGGAGGAAGGGTGAAAAACTGTTTTTT. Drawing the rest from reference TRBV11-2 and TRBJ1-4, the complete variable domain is EAGVAQSPRYKIIEKRQSVAFWCNPISGHATLYWYQQILGQGPKLLIQFQNNGVVDDSQLPKDRFSAERLKGVDSTLKIQPAKLEDSAVYLCASSLVGRKGEKLFFGSGTQLSVL.

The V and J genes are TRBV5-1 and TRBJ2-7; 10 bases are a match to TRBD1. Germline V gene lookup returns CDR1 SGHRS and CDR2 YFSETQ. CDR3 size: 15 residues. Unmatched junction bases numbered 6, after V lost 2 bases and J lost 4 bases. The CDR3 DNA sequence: TGCGCCAGCAGCTTAGACAGGGGGCGGTTGTACGAGCAGTACTTC. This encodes CASSLDRGRLYEQYF. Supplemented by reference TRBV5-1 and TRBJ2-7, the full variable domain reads KAGVTQTPRYLIKTRGQQVTLSCSPISGHRSVSWYQQTPGQGLQFLFEYFSETQRNKGNFPGRFSGRQFSNSRSEMNVSTLELGDSALYLCASSLDRGRLYEQYFGPGTRLTVT.

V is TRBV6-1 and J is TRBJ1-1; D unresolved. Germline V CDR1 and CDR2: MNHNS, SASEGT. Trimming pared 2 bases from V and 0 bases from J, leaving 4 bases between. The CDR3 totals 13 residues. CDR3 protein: CASSEMMNTEAFF. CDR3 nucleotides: TGTGCCAGCAGTGAAATGATGAACACTGAAGCTTTCTTT.

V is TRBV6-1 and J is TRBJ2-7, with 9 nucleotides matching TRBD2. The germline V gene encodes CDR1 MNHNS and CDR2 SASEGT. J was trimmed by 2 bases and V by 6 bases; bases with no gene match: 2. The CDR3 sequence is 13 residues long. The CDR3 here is CASRASGAYEQYF. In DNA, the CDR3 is TGTGCCAGCAGGGCTAGCGGGGCCTACGAGCAGTACTTC.

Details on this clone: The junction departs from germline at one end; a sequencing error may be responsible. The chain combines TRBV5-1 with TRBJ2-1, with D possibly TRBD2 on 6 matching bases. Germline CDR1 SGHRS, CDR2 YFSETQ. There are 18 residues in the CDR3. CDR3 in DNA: TGCGCCAGCAGCTTGTGGGGGTTCTTAGCGGACTCCTACAATGGGCAGTTCTTC. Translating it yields CASSLWGFLADSYNGQFF.

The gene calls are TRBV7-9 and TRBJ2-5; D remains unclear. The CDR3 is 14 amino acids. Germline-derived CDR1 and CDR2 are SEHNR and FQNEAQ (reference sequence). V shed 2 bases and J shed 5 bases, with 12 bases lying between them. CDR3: CASSLSDLRETQYF. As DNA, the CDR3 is TGTGCCAGCAGCTTAAGTGACCTAAGGGAGACCCAGTACTTC.

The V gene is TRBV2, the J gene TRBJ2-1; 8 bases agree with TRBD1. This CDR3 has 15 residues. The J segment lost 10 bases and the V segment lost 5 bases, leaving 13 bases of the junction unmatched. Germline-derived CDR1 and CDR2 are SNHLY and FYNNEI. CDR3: CASSLWTGYTGEQFF. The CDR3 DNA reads TGTGCCAGCAGTCTATGGACAGGGTATACGGGGGAGCAGTTCTTC.

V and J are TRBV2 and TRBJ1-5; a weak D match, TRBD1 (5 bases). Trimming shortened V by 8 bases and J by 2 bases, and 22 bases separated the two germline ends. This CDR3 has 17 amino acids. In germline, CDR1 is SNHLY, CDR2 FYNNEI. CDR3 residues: CASPGIAGVEGNQPQHF. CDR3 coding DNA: TGTGCCAGCCCGGGCATTGCGGGGGTTGAAGGCAATCAGCCCCAGCATTTT.

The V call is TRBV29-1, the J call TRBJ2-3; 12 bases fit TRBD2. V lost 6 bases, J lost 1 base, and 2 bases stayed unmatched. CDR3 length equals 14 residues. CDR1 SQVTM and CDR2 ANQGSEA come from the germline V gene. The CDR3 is CSVRLAGGTDTQYF. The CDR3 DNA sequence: TGCAGCGTACGACTAGCGGGAGGCACAGATACGCAGTATTTT.

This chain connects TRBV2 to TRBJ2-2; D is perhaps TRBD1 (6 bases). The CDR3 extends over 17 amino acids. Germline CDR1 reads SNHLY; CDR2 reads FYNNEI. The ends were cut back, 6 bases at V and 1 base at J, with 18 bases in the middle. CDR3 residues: CASRTSPTTGNTGELFF. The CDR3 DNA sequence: TGTGCCAGCAGGACTTCCCCCACGACAGGGAACACCGGGGAGCTGTTTTTT.

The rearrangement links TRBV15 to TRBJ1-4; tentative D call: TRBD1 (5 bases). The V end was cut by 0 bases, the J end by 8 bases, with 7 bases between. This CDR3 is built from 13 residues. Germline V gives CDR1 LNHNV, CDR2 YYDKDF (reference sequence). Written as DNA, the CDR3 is TGTGCCACCAGCAGAGACGGGACCGAAAAACTGTTTTTT. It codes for CATSRDGTEKLFF.

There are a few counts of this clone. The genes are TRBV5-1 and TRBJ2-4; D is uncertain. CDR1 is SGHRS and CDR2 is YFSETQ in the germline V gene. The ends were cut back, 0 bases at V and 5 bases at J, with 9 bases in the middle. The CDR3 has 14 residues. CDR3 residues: CASSLEVGQNIQYF. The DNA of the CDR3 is TGCGCCAGCAGCTTGGAGGTAGGGCAAAACATTCAGTACTTC.

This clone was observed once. The CDR3 is CASSFRQGNTEAFF. The CDR3 DNA sequence: TGTGCCAGCAGCTTTCGGCAGGGAAACACTGAAGCTTTCTTT. The chain uses TRBV11-2 and TRBJ1-1; TRBD1 might be the D (5 bases). The CDR3 runs to 14 residues. Trimming cost V 3 bases and J 2 bases, with 10 bases left between them. The V gene's germline CDR1 is SGHAT and CDR2 FQNNGV.

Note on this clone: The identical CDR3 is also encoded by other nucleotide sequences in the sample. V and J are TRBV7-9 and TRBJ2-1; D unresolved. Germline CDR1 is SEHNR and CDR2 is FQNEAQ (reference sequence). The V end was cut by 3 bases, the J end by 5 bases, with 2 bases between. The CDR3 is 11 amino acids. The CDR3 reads CASSFNNEQFF. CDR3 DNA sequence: TGTGCCAGCAGCTTTAACAATGAGCAGTTCTTC.

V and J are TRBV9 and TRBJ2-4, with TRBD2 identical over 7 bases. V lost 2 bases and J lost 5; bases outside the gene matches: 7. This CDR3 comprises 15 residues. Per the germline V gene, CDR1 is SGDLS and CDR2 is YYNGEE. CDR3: CASSVGGYEENIQYF. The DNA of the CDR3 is TGTGCCAGCAGCGTGGGGGGGTATGAAGAAAACATTCAGTACTTC.

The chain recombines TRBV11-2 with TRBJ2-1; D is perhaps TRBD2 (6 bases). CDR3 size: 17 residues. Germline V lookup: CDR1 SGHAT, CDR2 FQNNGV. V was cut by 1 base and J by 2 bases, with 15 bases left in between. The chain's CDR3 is CASSLAGGSAAYNEQFF. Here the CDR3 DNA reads TGTGCCAGCAGCTTAGCCGGAGGGTCGGCGGCCTACAATGAGCAGTTCTTC.